This is a list of T cell receptor beta chains from one sample in a study of CD8+CD57+ T cells in acquired aplastic anemia. TCRdb reprocessed the reads via MiXCR and lists one record per CDR3 protein. The repertoire holds 300,000 or so distinct CDR3 sequences, 45% to 65% seen once, with under 1.5% in the top ten. Specimen: sorted CD4+, CD8+, or CD8+CD57+ T cells (not recorded which) from PBMCs. All receptors come from a human donor with aplastic anemia. CDR3s include the opening cysteine and the closing phenylalanine or tryptophan. The order of the fields is clone size, J gene, V gene, D gene, CDR3 protein, CDR3 DNA. D genes are given only for firm matches. Not all rows give a size; the values are once, few, many and, for expanded clones, a class.

size: many
J: TRBJ1-1
V: TRBV29-1
D: -
CDR3: CSVEPTQTTEAFF
DNA: TGCAGCGTTGAACCAACCCAGACCACTGAAGCTTTCTTT

size: once
J: TRBJ1-2
V: TRBV19
D: TRBD1
CDR3: CASSGQGSLYGYTF
DNA: TGTGCCAGTAGCGGACAGGGTAGTCTCTATGGCTACACCTTC

size: -
J: TRBJ2-1
V: TRBV5-1
D: -
CDR3: CASSLEPSVINEQFF
DNA: TGCGCCAGCAGCTTGGAACCTAGCGTGATAAATGAGCAGTTCTTC

size: -
J: TRBJ2-2
V: TRBV20-1
D: -
CDR3: CSARDQEGTAGNTGELFF
DNA: TGCAGTGCTAGAGACCAAGAGGGAACAGCCGGGAACACCGGGGAGCTGTTTTTT

size: -
J: TRBJ2-1
V: TRBV19
D: TRBD2
CDR3: CASSGTSGVGEQFF
DNA: TGTGCCAGTAGCGGGACTAGCGGGGTTGGGGAGCAGTTCTTC

size: -
J: TRBJ2-7
V: TRBV7-9
D: TRBD1
CDR3: CASSAWGRGSYEQYF
DNA: TGTGCCAGTAGTGCCTGGGGCAGGGGGTCCTACGAGCAGTACTTC

size: many
J: TRBJ2-2
V: TRBV6-1
D: -
CDR3: CASKAVLALPGTGELFF
DNA: TGTGCCAGCAAAGCTGTACTAGCCCTTCCAGGTACCGGGGAGCTGTTTTTT

size: -
J: TRBJ1-2
V: TRBV9
D: -
CDR3: CASSVETGGYTF
DNA: TGTGCCAGCAGCGTTGAGACAGGCGGCTACACCTTC

size: many
J: TRBJ2-7
V: TRBV28
D: TRBD2
CDR3: CASSEQGLAGSYEQYF
DNA: TGTGCCAGCAGTGAACAGGGACTAGCGGGATCCTACGAGCAGTACTTC

size: -
J: TRBJ1-5
V: TRBV20-1
D: TRBD1
CDR3: CSARSGTGSNQPQHF
DNA: TGCAGTGCTAGATCCGGGACAGGTAGCAATCAGCCCCAGCATTTT

size: -
J: TRBJ1-1
V: TRBV10-3
D: -
CDR3: CAIAQGYSLNTEAFF
DNA: TGTGCCATCGCCCAGGGATACTCATTGAACACTGAAGCTTTCTTT

size: once
J: TRBJ2-7
V: TRBV29-1
D: -
CDR3: CSVQGSYEQYF
DNA: TGCAGCGTTCAGGGTTCCTACGAGCAGTACTTC

size: few
J: TRBJ2-7
V: TRBV6-6
D: -
CDR3: CASWSPPNSYEQYF
DNA: TGTGCCAGTTGGTCTCCCCCTAACTCCTACGAGCAGTACTTC

size: many
J: TRBJ1-1
V: TRBV5-1
D: -
CDR3: CASSFLTGNTEAFF
DNA: TGCGCCAGCAGCTTCCTGACAGGGAACACTGAAGCTTTCTTT

size: -
J: TRBJ2-2
V: TRBV7-2
D: -
CDR3: CASSSQGFAGELFF
DNA: TGTGCCAGCAGCTCTCAGGGTTTCGCCGGGGAGCTGTTTTTT

size: -
J: TRBJ2-7
V: TRBV7-9
D: TRBD1
CDR3: CASSWDRGSYEQYF
DNA: TGTGCCAGCAGCTGGGACAGGGGCTCCTACGAGCAGTACTTC

size: many
J: TRBJ1-2
V: TRBV3-1
D: TRBD1
CDR3: CASSPSLGQGRNYGYTF
DNA: TGTGCCAGCAGCCCCTCCTTGGGACAGGGGCGAAACTATGGCTACACCTTC

size: -
J: TRBJ1-1
V: TRBV20-1
D: -
CDR3: CSARDLRGGYTEAFF
DNA: TGCAGTGCTAGAGATCTAAGGGGCGGATACACTGAAGCTTTCTTT

size: many
J: TRBJ1-6
V: TRBV6-6
D: TRBD1
CDR3: CASSYRDRESPLHF
DNA: TGTGCCAGCAGTTACCGTGACAGGGAATCACCCCTCCACTTT

size: -
J: TRBJ2-7
V: TRBV7-9
D: -
CDR3: CASTPGTPREQYF
DNA: TGTGCCAGCACCCCGGGGACCCCTCGCGAGCAGTACTTC

size: once
J: TRBJ1-6
V: TRBV12-3/TRBV12-4
D: TRBD1
CDR3: CASSLTGQRNSPLHF
DNA: TGTGCCAGCAGTTTGACGGGACAGCGTAATTCACCCCTCCACTTT

size: many
J: TRBJ2-7
V: TRBV20-1
D: TRBD2
CDR3: CSARATGLAGHEQYF
DNA: TGCAGTGCTAGAGCCACTGGACTAGCGGGACACGAGCAGTACTTC

size: -
J: TRBJ2-1
V: TRBV20-1
D: -
CDR3: CSAREGGNNEQFF
DNA: TGCAGTGCTAGAGAAGGAGGGAACAATGAGCAGTTCTTC

size: -
J: TRBJ1-2
V: TRBV20-1
D: -
CDR3: CSAIRGAYGNTF
DNA: TGCAGTGCTATTAGAGGTGCCTATGGCAACACCTTC

size: many
J: TRBJ1-6
V: TRBV5-8
D: TRBD1
CDR3: CASSLPTGGAGNSPLHF
DNA: TGTGCCAGCAGCTTGCCCACAGGGGGCGCAGGGAATTCACCCCTCCACTTT

size: -
J: TRBJ1-2
V: TRBV19
D: -
CDR3: CASSISSGGYGYTF
DNA: TGTGCCAGTAGTATAAGTTCCGGCGGCTATGGCTACACCTTC

size: -
J: TRBJ1-1
V: TRBV3-1
D: -
CDR3: CASSEMGDTEAFF
DNA: TGTGCCAGCAGCGAGATGGGGGACACTGAAGCTTTCTTT

size: few
J: TRBJ2-7
V: TRBV6-6
D: -
CDR3: CASSPSHGQPEAEQYF
DNA: TGTGCCAGCAGTCCGTCCCACGGGCAGCCTGAGGCCGAGCAGTACTTC

size: -
J: TRBJ2-7
V: TRBV20-1
D: -
CDR3: CSARDLRSTSSYEQYF
DNA: TGCAGTGCTAGAGATCTCAGGAGCACGAGCTCCTACGAGCAGTACTTC

size: many
J: TRBJ2-1
V: TRBV5-1
D: TRBD2
CDR3: CASSLAAPSGGLNNEQFF
DNA: TGCGCCAGCAGCTTGGCCGCGCCTAGCGGGGGGTTGAACAATGAGCAGTTCTTC

size: -
J: TRBJ2-1
V: TRBV5-1
D: -
CDR3: CASGKTGTLYNEQFF
DNA: TGCGCCAGCGGCAAAACCGGGACACTCTACAATGAGCAGTTCTTC

size: -
J: TRBJ2-7
V: TRBV20-1
D: -
CDR3: CSARDFGIPYEQYF
DNA: TGCAGTGCTAGAGATTTCGGGATACCCTACGAGCAGTACTTC

size: few
J: TRBJ2-3
V: TRBV6-1
D: -
CDR3: CASSETGTDTQYF
DNA: TGTGCCAGCAGTGAGACAGGCACAGATACGCAGTATTTT

size: -
J: TRBJ1-2
V: TRBV7-2
D: TRBD1
CDR3: CASSLMGQGAQGYTF
DNA: TGTGCCAGCAGCTTAATGGGACAGGGGGCACAAGGCTACACCTTC